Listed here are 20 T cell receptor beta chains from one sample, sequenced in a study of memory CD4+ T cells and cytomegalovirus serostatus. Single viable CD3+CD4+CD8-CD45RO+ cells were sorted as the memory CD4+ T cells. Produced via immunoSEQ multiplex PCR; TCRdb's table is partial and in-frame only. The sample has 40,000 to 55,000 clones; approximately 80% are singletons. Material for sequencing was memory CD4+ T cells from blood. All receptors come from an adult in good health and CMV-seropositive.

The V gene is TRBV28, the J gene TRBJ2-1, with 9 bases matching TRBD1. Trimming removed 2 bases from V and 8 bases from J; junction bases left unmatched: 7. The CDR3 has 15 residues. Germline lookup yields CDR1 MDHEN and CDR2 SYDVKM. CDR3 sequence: CASSLPGQGSHEQFF. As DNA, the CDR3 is TGTGCCAGCAGTTTACCGGGACAGGGTTCGCATGAGCAGTTCTTC. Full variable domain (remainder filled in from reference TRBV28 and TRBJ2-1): DVKVTQSSRYLVKRTGEKVFLECVQDMDHENMFWYRQDPGLGLRLIYFSYDVKMKEKGDIPEGYSVSREKKERFSLILESASTNQTSMYLCASSLPGQGSHEQFFGPGTRLTVL.

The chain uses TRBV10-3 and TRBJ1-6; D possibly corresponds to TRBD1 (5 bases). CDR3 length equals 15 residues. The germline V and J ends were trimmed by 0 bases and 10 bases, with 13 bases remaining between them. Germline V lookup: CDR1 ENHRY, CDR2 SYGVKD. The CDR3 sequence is CAISESQGSRSPLHF. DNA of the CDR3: TGTGCCATCAGTGAGTCCCAGGGTTCACGGTCACCCCTCCACTTT.

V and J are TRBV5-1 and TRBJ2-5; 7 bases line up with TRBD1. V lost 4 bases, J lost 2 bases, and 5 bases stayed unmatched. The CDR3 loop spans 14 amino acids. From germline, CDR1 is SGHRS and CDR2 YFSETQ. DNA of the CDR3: TGCGCCAGCAGCCGAGGGACAGTTCAAGAGACCCAGTACTTC. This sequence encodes CASSRGTVQETQYF.

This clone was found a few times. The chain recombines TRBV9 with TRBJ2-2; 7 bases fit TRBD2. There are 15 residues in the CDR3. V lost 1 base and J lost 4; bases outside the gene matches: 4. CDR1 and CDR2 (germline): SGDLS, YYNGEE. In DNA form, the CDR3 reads TGTGCCAGCAGCGTAAGAAGCGGGACCACCGGGGAGCTGTTTTTT. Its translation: CASSVRSGTTGELFF.

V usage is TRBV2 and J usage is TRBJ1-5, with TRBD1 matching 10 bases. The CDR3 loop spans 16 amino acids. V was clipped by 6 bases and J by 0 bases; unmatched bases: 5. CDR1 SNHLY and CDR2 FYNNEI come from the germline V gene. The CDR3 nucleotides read TGTGCCAGCAGCCGGGACAGGGGAATTAGCAATCAGCCCCAGCATTTT. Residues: CASSRDRGISNQPQHF. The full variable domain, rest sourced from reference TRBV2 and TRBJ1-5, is EPEVTQTPSHQVTQMGQEVILRCVPISNHLYFYWYRQILGQKVEFLVSFYNNEISEKSEIFDDQFSVERPDGSNFTLKIRSTKLEDSAMYFCASSRDRGISNQPQHFGDGTRLSIL.

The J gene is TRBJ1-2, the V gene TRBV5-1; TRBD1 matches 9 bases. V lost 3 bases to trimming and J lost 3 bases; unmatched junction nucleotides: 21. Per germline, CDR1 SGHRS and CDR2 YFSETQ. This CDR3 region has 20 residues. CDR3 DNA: TGCGCCAGCAGCTCGGAAGGAACATCGGTCCCAACAGGGGGCTACTATGGCTACACCTTC. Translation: CASSSEGTSVPTGGYYGYTF.

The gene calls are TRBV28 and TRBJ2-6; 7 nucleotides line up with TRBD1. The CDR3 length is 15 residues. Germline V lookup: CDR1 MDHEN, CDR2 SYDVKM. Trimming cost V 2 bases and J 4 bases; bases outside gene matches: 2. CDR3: CASSLDRAGANVLTF. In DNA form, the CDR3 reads TGTGCCAGCAGTTTAGACAGGGCCGGGGCCAACGTCCTGACTTTC.

CDR3 residues: CASSLDGGVGSYEQYF. The CDR3 DNA reads TGTGCCAGCAGCTTAGACGGCGGAGTGGGGTCCTACGAGCAGTACTTC. V usage is TRBV7-2 and J usage is TRBJ2-7; D is ambiguous. Germline V lookup: CDR1 SGHTA, CDR2 FQGNSA. The CDR3 runs 16 residues. V was trimmed by 1 base and J by 1 base, leaving 14 bases between them.

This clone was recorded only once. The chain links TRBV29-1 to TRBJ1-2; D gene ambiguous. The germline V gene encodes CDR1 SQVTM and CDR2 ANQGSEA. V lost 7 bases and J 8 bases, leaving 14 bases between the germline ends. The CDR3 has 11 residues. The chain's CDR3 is CSDRDLGGYTF. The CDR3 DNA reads TGCAGCGACCGGGATTTAGGGGGCTACACCTTC.

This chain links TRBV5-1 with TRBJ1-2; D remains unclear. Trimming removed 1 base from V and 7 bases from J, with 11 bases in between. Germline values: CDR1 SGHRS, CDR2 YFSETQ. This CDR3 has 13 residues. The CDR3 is CASSLIVGSGYTF. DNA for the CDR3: TGCGCCAGCAGCTTGATTGTGGGAAGTGGCTACACCTTC.

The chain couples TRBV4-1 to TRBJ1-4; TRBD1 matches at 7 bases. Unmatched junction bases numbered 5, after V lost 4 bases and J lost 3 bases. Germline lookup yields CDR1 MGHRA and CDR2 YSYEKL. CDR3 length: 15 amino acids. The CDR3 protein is CASSLEGQSNEKLFF. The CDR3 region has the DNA TGCGCCAGCAGCCTAGAGGGACAGTCTAATGAAAAACTGTTTTTT.

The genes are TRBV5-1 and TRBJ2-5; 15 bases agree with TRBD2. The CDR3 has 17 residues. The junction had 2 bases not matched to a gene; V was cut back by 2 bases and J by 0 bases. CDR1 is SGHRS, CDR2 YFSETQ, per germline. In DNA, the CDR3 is TGCGCCAGCAGCTTCGGACTAGCGGGGGGGTACCAAGAGACCCAGTACTTC. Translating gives CASSFGLAGGYQETQYF. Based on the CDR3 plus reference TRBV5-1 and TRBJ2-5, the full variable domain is KAGVTQTPRYLIKTRGQQVTLSCSPISGHRSVSWYQQTPGQGLQFLFEYFSETQRNKGNFPGRFSGRQFSNSRSEMNVSTLELGDSALYLCASSFGLAGGYQETQYFGPGTRLLVL.

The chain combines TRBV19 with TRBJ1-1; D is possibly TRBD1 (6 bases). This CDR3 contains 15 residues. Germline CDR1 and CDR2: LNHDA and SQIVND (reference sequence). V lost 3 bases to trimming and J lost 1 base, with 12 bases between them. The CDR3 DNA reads TGTGCCAGTAGTATGGATCAGGGGCGGAACACTGAAGCTTTCTTT. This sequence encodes CASSMDQGRNTEAFF.

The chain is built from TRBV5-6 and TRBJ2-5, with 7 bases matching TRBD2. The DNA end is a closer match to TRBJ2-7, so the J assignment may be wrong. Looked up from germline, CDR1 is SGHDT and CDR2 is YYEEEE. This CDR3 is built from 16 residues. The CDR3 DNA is TGTGCCAGCAGCTTGGGTCTGCGGGAGACCTCCTACGAGCAGTACTTC. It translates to CASSLGLRETSYEQYF.

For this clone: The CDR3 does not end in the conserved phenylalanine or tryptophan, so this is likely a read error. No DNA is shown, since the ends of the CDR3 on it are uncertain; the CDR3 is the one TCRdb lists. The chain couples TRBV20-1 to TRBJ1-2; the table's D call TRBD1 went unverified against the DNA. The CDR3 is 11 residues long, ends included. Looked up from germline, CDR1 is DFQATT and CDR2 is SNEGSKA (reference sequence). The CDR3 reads CSARDVDRAIM.

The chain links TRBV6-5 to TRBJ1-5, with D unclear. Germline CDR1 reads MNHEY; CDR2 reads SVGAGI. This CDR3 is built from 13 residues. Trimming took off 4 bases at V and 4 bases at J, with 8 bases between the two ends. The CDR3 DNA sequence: TGTGCCAGCAGTTTAAGAGAAAATCAGCCCCAGCATTTT. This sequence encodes CASSLRENQPQHF.

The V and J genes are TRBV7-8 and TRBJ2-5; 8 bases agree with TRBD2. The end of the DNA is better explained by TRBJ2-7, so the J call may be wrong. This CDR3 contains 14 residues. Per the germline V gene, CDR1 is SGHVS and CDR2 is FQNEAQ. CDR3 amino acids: CASSPGTGRGEQYF. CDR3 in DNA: TGTGCCAGCAGCCCCGGGACCGGGAGGGGCGAGCAGTACTTC.

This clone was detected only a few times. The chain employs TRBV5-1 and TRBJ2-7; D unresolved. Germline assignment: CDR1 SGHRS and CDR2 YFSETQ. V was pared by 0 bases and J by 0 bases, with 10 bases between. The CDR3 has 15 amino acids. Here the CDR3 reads CASSLGHRNSYEQYF. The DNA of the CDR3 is TGCGCCAGCAGCTTGGGACATCGAAACTCCTACGAGCAGTACTTC.

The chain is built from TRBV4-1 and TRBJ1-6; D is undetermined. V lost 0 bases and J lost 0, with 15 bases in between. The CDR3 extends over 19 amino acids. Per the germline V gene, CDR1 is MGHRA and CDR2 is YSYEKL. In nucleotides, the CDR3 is TGCGCCAGCAGCCAAGACCAGGCGGGCAAGAGCTCCTATAATTCACCCCTCCACTTT. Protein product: CASSQDQAGKSSYNSPLHF.

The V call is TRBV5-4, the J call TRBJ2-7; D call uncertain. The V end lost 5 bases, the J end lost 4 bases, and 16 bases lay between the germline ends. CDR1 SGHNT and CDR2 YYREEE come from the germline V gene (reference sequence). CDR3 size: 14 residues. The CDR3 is CASRPDPAPYEQYF. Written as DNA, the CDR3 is TGTGCCAGCAGGCCAGACCCGGCCCCTTACGAGCAGTACTTC.